A single T cell receptor (beta chain) is shown here with its context. Its antigen is undetermined. A far larger clone is just one base off, so this is likely a read error. The data derive from a study of regulatory T cells in long-lasting Graves disease. Notes on the study in general: Favored usage of TRBV28, TRBJ1-2 and TRBJ2-5 was recorded in persistent disease. With approximately 2,500 shared public clonotypes, persistent patients exceeded new patients, who shared more than 900.

In germline, CDR1 is SGHAT, CDR2 FQNNGV. The CDR3 has 12 amino acids. Sample time point: persistent/refractory GD, antithyroid drugs over 5 years with positive TRAb. The TCR library was prepared using RNA isolated from PBMCs. CDR3 regions were amplified by Arm-PCR using iRepertoire HTBI primers to build TCR beta libraries. From the multiplex PCR reads, TCRdb called clonotypes with MiXCR, one entry per CDR3 protein. In the table there are about 460,000 distinct CDR3 sequences, 20% to 25% of which are singletons. This material consisted of peripheral blood mononuclear cells (PBMCs), taken when the disease was refractory, from a patient treated with antithyroid drugs. The TCR was taken from a female donor with Graves disease. This chain joins TRBV11-2 and TRBJ1-1; D unclear. Here the CDR3 reads CASSQGMGRAFF. CDR3 in DNA: TGCGCCAGCAGCCAAGGGATGGGGAGAGCTTTCTTT.